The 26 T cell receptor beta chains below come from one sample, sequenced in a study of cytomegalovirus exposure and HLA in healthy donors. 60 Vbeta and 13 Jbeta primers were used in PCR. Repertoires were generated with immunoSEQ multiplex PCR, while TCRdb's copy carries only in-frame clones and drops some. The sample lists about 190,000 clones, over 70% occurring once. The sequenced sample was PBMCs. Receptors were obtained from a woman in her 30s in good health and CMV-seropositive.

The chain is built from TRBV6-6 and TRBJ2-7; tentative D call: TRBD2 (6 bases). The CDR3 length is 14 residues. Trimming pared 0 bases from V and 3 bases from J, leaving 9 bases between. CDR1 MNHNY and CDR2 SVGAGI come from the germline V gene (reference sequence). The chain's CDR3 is CASSYSGTYYEQYF. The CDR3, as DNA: TGTGCCAGCAGTTACTCGGGGACTTACTACGAGCAGTACTTC.

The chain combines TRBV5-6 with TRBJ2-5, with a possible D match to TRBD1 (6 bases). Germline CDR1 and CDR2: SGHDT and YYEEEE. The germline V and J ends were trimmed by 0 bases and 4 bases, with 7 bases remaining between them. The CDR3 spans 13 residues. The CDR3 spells CASSLGRGETQYF. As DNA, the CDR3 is TGTGCCAGCAGCTTGGGCAGGGGAGAGACCCAGTACTTC.

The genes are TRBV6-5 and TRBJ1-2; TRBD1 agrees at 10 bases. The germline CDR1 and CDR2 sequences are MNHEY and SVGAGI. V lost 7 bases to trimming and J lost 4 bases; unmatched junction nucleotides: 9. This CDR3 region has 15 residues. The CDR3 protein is CASTKATGGSYGYTF. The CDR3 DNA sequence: TGTGCCAGCACCAAAGCGACAGGGGGCAGCTATGGCTACACCTTC.

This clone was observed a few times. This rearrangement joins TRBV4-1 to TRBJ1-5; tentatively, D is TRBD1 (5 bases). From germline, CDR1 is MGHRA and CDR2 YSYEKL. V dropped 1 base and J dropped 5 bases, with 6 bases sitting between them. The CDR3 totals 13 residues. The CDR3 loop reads CASSQAGDQPQHF. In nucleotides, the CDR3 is TGCGCCAGCAGCCAAGCGGGGGATCAGCCCCAGCATTTT.

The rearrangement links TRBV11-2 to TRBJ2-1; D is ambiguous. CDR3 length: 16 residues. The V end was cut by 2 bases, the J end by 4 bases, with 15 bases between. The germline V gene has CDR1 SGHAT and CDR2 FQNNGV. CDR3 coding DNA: TGTGCCAGCAGCTTATTAATGTTCGAGAGTTACAATGAGCAGTTCTTC. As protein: CASSLLMFESYNEQFF.

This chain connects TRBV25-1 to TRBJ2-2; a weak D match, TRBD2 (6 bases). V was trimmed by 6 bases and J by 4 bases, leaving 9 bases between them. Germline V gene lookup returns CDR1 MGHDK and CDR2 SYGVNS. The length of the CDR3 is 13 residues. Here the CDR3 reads CASREGFTGELFF. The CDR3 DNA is TGTGCCAGCAGGGAGGGGTTCACCGGGGAGCTGTTTTTT. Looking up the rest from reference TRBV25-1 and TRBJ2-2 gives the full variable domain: EADIYQTPRYLVIGTGKKITLECSQTMGHDKMYWYQQDPGMELHLIHYSYGVNSTEKGDLSSESTVSRIRTEHFPLTLESARPSHTSQYLCASREGFTGELFFGEGSRLTVL.

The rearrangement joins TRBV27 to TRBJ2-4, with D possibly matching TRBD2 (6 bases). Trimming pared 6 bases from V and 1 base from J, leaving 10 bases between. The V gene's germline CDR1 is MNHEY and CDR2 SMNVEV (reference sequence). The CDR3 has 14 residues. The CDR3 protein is CASSPAGAKNIQYF. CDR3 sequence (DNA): TGTGCCAGCAGCCCTGCGGGGGCCAAAAACATTCAGTACTTC.

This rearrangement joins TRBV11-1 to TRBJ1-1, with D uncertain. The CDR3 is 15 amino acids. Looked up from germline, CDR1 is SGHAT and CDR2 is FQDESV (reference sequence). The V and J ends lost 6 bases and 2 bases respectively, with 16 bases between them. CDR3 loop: CASSLRRNRNTEAFF. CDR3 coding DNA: TGTGCCAGCAGTCTTAGGAGGAATCGCAACACTGAAGCTTTCTTT.

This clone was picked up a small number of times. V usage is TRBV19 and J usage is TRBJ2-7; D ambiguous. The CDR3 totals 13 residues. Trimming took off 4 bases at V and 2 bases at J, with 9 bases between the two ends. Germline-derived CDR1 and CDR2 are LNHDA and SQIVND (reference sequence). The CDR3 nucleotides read TGTGCCAGTAGTAGGGCCGGAACCTACGAGCAGTACTTC. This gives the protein CASSRAGTYEQYF. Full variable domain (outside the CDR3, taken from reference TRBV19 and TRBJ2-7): DGGITQSPKYLFRKEGQNVTLSCEQNLNHDAMYWYRQDPGQGLRLIYYSQIVNDFQKGDIAEGYSVSREKKESFPLTVTSAQKNPTAFYLCASSRAGTYEQYFGPGTRLTVT.

CDR3 sequence (DNA): TGTGCCAGCCGCCAAAGAGGGGTAGCGGGAGATGGGGAGCAGTTCTTC. Its translation: CASRQRGVAGDGEQFF. The chain recombines TRBV6-6 with TRBJ2-1, with 9 bases aligning to TRBD2. The CDR3 loop spans 16 amino acids. Germline V gene sequence: CDR1 MNHNY, CDR2 SVGAGI (reference sequence). With 8 bases clipped from V and 10 bases from J, the junction kept 18 bases outside the gene matches.

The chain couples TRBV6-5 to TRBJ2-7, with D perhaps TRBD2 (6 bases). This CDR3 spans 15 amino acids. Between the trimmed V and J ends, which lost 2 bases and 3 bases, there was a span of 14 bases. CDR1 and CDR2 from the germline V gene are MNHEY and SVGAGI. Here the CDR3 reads CASSYATGVIYEQYF. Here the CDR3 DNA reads TGTGCCAGCAGTTACGCGACGGGAGTGATCTACGAGCAGTACTTC.

CDR3 in amino acids: CASSLGTSGAYEQFF. The CDR3 DNA sequence: TGTGCCAGCAGCTTGGGGACTAGCGGGGCTTATGAGCAGTTCTTC. V is TRBV7-8 and J is TRBJ2-1, with 13 nucleotides matching TRBD2. With 3 bases clipped from V and 8 bases from J, the junction kept 4 bases outside the gene matches. Per the germline V gene, CDR1 is SGHVS and CDR2 is FQNEAQ. This CDR3 region has 15 residues.

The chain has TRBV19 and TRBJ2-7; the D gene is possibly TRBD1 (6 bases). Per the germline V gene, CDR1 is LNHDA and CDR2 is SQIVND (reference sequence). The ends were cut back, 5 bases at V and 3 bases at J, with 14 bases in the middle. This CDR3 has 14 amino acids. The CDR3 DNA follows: TGTGCCAGTAGTGCTTCCACAGGGAACTACGAGCAGTACTTC. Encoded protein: CASSASTGNYEQYF.

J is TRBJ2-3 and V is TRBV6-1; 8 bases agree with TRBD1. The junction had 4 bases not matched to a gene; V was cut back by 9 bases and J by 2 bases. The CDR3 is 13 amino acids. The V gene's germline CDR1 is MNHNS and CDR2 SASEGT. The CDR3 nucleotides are TGTGCCAGTCGGACAGGGAACACAGATACGCAGTATTTT. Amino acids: CASRTGNTDTQYF.

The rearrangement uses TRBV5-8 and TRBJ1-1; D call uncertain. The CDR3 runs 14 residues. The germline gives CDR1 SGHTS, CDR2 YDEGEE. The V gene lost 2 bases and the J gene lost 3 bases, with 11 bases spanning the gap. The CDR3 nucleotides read TGTGCCAGCAGCTTATCGTTGGCCCACACTGAAGCTTTCTTT. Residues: CASSLSLAHTEAFF.

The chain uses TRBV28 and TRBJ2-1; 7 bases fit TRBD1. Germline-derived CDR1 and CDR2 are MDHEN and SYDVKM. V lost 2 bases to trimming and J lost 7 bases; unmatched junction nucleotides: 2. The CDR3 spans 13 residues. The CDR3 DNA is TGTGCCAGCAGTTTAGTCAGGGGGAATGAGCAGTTCTTC. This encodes CASSLVRGNEQFF.

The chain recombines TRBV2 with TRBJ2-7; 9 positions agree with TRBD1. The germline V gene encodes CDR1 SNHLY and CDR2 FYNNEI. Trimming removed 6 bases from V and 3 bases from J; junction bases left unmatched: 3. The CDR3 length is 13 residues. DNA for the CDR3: TGTGCCAGCAGCCTGGGACAGGGCTACGAGCAGTACTTC. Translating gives CASSLGQGYEQYF.

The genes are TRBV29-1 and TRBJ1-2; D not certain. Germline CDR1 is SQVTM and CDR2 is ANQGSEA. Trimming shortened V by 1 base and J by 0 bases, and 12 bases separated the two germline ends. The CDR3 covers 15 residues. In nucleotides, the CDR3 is TGCAGCGTTGAAGTAGGTGGAGCAACTAACTATGGCTACACCTTC. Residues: CSVEVGGATNYGYTF.

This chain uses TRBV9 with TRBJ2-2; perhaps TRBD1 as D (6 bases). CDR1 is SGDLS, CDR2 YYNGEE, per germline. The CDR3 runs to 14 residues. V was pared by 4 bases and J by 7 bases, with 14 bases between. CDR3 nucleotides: TGTGCCAGCAGCTTCCGGTCAGGGGACGGGGAGCTGTTTTTT. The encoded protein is CASSFRSGDGELFF.

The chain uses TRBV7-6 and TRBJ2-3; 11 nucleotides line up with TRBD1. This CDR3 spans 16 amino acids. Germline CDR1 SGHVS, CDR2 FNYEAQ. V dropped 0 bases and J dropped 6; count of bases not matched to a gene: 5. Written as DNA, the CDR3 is TGTGCCAGCAGCTTAGCGGAGGACAGGGGGCGTGATACGCAGTATTTT. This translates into CASSLAEDRGRDTQYF.

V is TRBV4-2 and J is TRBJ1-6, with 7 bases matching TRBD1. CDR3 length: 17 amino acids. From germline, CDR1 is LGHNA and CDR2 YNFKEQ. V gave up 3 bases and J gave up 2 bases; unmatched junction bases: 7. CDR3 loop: CASSQANRGTYNSPLHF. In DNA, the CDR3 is TGTGCCAGCAGCCAGGCAAACAGGGGTACCTATAATTCACCCCTCCACTTT.

CDR3 in DNA: TGTGCCAGCAGTTATGGAAGGAGCTCCTACAATGAGCAGTTCTTC. Its protein is CASSYGRSSYNEQFF. The V and J genes are TRBV6-5 and TRBJ2-1; no firm D call. Germline values: CDR1 MNHEY, CDR2 SVGAGI. V lost 3 bases, J lost 0 bases, and 9 bases lay in between. CDR3 length: 15 amino acids.

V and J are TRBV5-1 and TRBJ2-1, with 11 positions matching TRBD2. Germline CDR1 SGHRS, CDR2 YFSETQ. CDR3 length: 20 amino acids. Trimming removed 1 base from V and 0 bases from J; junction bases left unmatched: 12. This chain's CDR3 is CASSLPSRGTSGLSYNEQFF. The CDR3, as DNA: TGCGCCAGCAGCTTGCCTTCGAGGGGGACTAGCGGCCTCTCCTACAATGAGCAGTTCTTC.

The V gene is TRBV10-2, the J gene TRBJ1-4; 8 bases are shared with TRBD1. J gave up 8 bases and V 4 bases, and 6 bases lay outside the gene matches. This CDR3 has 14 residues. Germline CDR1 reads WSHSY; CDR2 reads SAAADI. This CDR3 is CASSGQGTDEKLFF. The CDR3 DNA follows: TGCGCCAGCAGTGGACAGGGGACAGACGAAAAACTGTTTTTT.

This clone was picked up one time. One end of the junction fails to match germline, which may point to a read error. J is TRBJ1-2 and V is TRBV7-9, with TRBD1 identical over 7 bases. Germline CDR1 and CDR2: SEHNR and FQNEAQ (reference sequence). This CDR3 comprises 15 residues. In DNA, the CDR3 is TGTGCCAGCAGGTTAGCGGGGACAGAGCCCTATGGCTACACCTTC. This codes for CASRLAGTEPYGYTF.

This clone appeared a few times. CDR3 in DNA: TGCGCCAGCAGCCAGGGTGACCCGGGACTCCAGTTCTTC. Residues: CASSQGDPGLQFF. The chain couples TRBV4-1 to TRBJ2-1; D might be TRBD2 (6 bases). This CDR3 spans 13 amino acids. From germline, CDR1 is MGHRA and CDR2 YSYEKL. Between the trimmed V and J ends, which lost 3 bases and 13 bases, there was a span of 16 bases.